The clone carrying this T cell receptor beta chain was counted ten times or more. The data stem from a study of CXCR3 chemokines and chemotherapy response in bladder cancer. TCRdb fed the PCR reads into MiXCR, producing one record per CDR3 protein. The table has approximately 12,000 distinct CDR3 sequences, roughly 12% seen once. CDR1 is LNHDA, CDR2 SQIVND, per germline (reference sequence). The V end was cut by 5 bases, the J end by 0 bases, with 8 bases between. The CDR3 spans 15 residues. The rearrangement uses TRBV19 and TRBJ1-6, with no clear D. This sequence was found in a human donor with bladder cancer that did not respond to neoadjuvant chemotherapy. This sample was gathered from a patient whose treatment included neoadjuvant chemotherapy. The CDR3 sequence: CASSRQSSYNSPLHF. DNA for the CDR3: TGTGCCAGTAGTCGGCAGAGCTCCTATAATTCACCCCTCCACTTT.